This is a list of T cell receptor beta chains from one sample in a study of blood T cell repertoires in COVID-19. Profiled with immunoSEQ multiplex PCR; TCRdb holds only in-frame clones, not every one. The sample consists of tens of thousands of clones, around 92% of them appearing once. Sequenced input: peripheral blood. These receptors came from a middle-aged man with active COVID-19. Each CDR3 is given with its conserved first and last residue. The D gene is left open where the match is weak. A row's size may be missing; if present it is once, few, many or a size class.

abundance	j_gene	d_gene	v_gene	CDR3nt	CDR3aa
.	TRBJ2-5	TRBD1	TRBV24-1	TGTGCCACCAGTGATCCCACGACAGGGGCGGCCAAAGAGACCCAGTACTTC	CATSDPTTGAAKETQYF
.	TRBJ2-1	.	TRBV28	TGTGCCAGCAGTTTCGGGGGGCTAGATGAGCAGTTCTTC	CASSFGGLDEQFF
.	TRBJ2-1	.	TRBV28	TGTGCCAGCAGTCTCGGGATACCTGCCTACAATGAGCAGTTCTTC	CASSLGIPAYNEQFF
.	TRBJ1-1	TRBD1	TRBV2	TGTGCCAGCGTGGACAGGGGGAACACTGAAGCTTTCTTT	CASVDRGNTEAFF
.	TRBJ1-2	.	TRBV3-1/TRBV3-2	TGTGCCAGCAGTCTAGGGGATCTTGGCTACACCTTC	CASSLGDLGYTF
.	TRBJ2-1	TRBD2	TRBV19	TGTGCCAGTAGCCTAGCGGGTTCCTACAATGAGCAGTTCTTC	CASSLAGSYNEQFF
.	TRBJ1-1	.	TRBV6-5	TGTGCCAGCAGCCAAAGAACAGAGAACACTGAAGCTTTCTTT	CASSQRTENTEAFF
once	TRBJ1-2	.	TRBV28	TGTGCCAGCAGTTTGGACGCAGGGCAGAGAGATGGCTACACCTTC	CASSLDAGQRDGYTF
.	TRBJ2-5	.	TRBV30	TGTGCCTGGAGTCCAGGGGCTCAAGAGACCCAGTACTTC	CAWSPGAQETQYF
.	TRBJ2-3	.	TRBV12-3/TRBV12-4	TGTGCCAGCAAGCGGGCTGACACAGATACGCAGTATTTT	CASKRADTDTQYF
.	TRBJ1-4	.	TRBV15	TGTGCCACCAACGAGAACGTAGGGAGGCAAGAAAAACTGTTTTTT	CATNENVGRQEKLFF
.	TRBJ1-1	.	TRBV6-5	TGTGCCAGCACCTACAGGGCAAACACTGAAGCTTTCTTT	CASTYRANTEAFF
.	TRBJ2-7	.	TRBV19	TGTGCCAGTAGTATTGGCCCCTACGAGCAGTACTTC	CASSIGPYEQYF
.	TRBJ1-6	TRBD1	TRBV11-2	TGTGCCAGCAGCTCCAGCAGGGGGCTCCTCCACTTT	CASSSSRGLLHF
.	TRBJ2-1	TRBD2	TRBV6-6	TGTGCCAGCAGTTACTCATGGGAGGCCGGGGGGGGCGAGCAGTTCTTC	CASSYSWEAGGGEQFF
few	TRBJ2-3	TRBD2	TRBV20-1	TGCAGTGCTAGTCTAGCGGGGGCCTTACAGACAGATACGCAGTATTTT	CSASLAGALQTDTQYF
.	TRBJ2-5	.	TRBV5-1	TGCGCCAGCAGCTTGATTCCAGACCAAGAGACCCAGTACTTC	CASSLIPDQETQYF
.	TRBJ1-2	.	TRBV5-1	TGCGCCAGCAGCTTGGAGCAGGGATCGGTTTACACCTTC	CASSLEQGSVYTF
.	TRBJ1-4	.	TRBV27	TGTGCCAGCAGTTTATCAGGGGCCTATAATGAAAAACTGTTTTTT	CASSLSGAYNEKLFF
.	TRBJ2-7	.	TRBV5-6	TGTGCCAGCAGCTTGTGGCAGAATTACGAGCAGTACTTC	CASSLWQNYEQYF
.	TRBJ2-1	TRBD2	TRBV28	TGTGCCAGCAGGAAAAGACTAGCGGGAGCCTCCAATGAGCAGTTCTTC	CASRKRLAGASNEQFF
.	TRBJ1-1	.	TRBV2	TGTGCCAGCGAGGGGGATCGCGACACTGAAGCTTTCTTT	CASEGDRDTEAFF
.	TRBJ2-1	TRBD2	TRBV7-3	TGTGCCAGCAGCTTACACGGGGGGGCCGGTGAGCAGTTCTTC	CASSLHGGAGEQFF
.	TRBJ1-6	.	TRBV19	TGTGCCAGTAGTCGACAGACCTTCAATAATTCACCCCTCCACTTT	CASSRQTFNNSPLHF
.	TRBJ2-5	TRBD1	TRBV12-3/TRBV12-4	TGTGCCAGCAGTTTTGACAGGGGGGAGACCCAGTACTTC	CASSFDRGETQYF
.	TRBJ2-3	TRBD2	TRBV5-6	TGTGCCAGCAGCCGGACTAGCGGGGTGGGCTGGAGCGATACGCAGTATTTT	CASSRTSGVGWSDTQYF